Listed here is a single TCR beta chain. Clones were sequenced by immunoSEQ multiplex PCR, and TCRdb holds only the in-frame ones, with some missing. Of roughly 1,100,000 clones listed, approximately 68% are singletons. This sample was taken from a study of shared clonotypes between healthy human individuals. CDR1 and CDR2 from the germline V gene are SNHLY and FYNNEI. V lost 0 bases and J lost 3, with 13 bases in between. This CDR3 spans 16 amino acids. The J gene is TRBJ2-3, the V gene TRBV2; D unclear. Sequencing was done on a sample of memory CD4+ T cells sorted from blood. Subset: CD45RA-negative fraction. The receptor's source is a man aged 18 to 29 in good health. The CDR3 nucleotides are TGTGCCAGCAGTGAAGCGCAGCTAGTAGGAACAGATACGCAGTATTTT. This encodes CASSEAQLVGTDTQYF.